This record concerns one TCR beta chain sequence. This CDR3 contains 17 residues. This specimen comes from a study of control samples from healthy donors and cancer patients. Using immunoSEQ multiplex PCR, the repertoire was profiled, and TCRdb retains in-frame clones only, with some absent. This sample has approximately 150,000 clones, with under 95% found just once. The chain uses TRBV21-1 and TRBJ2-3. TRBV21-1 corresponds to a pseudogene. Sequenced: blood. The source is a woman under 30 in good health. CDR3 coding DNA: TGTGCCAGCAGCAAAGAGGGGGGACACGGGGGCACAGATACGCAGTATTTT. It is translated as CASSKEGGHGGTDTQYF.